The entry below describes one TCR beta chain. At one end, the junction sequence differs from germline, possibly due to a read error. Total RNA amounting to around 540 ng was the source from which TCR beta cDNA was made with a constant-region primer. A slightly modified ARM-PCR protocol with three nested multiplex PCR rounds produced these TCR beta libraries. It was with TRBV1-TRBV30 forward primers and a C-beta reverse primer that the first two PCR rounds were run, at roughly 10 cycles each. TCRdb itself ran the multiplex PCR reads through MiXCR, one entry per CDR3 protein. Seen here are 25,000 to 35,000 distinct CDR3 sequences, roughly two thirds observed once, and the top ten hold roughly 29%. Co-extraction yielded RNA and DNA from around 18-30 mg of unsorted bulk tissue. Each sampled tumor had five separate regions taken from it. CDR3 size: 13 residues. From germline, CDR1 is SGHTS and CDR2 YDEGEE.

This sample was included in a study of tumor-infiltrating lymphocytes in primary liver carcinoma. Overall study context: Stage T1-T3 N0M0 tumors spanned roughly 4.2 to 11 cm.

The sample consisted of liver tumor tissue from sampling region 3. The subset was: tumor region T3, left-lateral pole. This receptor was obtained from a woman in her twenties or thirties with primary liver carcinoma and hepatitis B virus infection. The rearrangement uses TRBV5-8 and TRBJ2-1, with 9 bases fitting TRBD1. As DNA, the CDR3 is TGTGCCAGCATCTTGGACAGGGGCAATGAGGAGTTCTTC. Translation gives CASILDRGNEEFF.